This record covers a single T cell receptor beta chain. CDR1 is MNHEY and CDR2 is SVGEGT in the germline V gene. The length of the CDR3 is 14 residues. With V trimmed by 1 base and J by 3 bases, 0 bases remained unmatched. Original data processing: Nucleated cell number was recorded as an estimate derived from reference gene primer amplification. Assay used: immunoSEQ multiplex PCR; TCRdb lists only in-frame clones, some missing. The DNA gave D and trimming, while V, J and clone size come from that table. The sample lists approximately 200,000 clones; about 87% were seen once. The sample originates from a study of blood T cell repertoires in COVID-19. Whole-study context: Both acute and convalescent COVID-19 samples were obtained from the United States, Italy and Spain. T cells, B-cell-depleted T cells, or PBMCs provided the cDNA or gDNA that served as material.

The sample was peripheral blood. This receptor was identified in a man between 60 and 75 years old who had recovered from COVID-19. The rearrangement joins TRBV6-2 or TRBV6-3 to TRBJ1-2; 9 positions match TRBD1. The CDR3, as DNA: TGTGCCAGCAGTTACTGGGACAGGGACTATGGCTACACCTTC. Translated, it gives CASSYWDRDYGYTF.